This record looks at one TCR beta chain sequence and its context. Checkpoint therapy with ipilimumab 1 mg/kg began 14 to 28 days after transplant. Through week 26, nivolumab 3 mg/kg IV was given weeks 1, 4, 7, 10, then biweekly. This entry comes from a study of ipilimumab plus nivolumab after autologous stem cell transplantation. The CDR3 loop spans 13 amino acids. V was shortened by 6 bases and J by 2 bases, with 9 bases between the two germline ends. Germline lookup yields CDR1 MNHEY and CDR2 SVGAGI. Using immunoSEQ multiplex PCR, the repertoire was profiled, and TCRdb retains in-frame clones only, with some absent. The sample gives about 1,000 clones, around 67% of which show up once; 13% is in the top ten.

The chain joins TRBV6-5 to TRBJ2-3; D unresolved. Source: PBMCs, taken in a trial of ipilimumab plus nivolumab as post-transplant consolidation. This sequence originates from a male donor with primary mediastinal lymphoma. The CDR3: CASRGSSTDTQYF. The CDR3, as DNA: TGTGCCAGCAGGGGGTCCTCCACAGATACGCAGTATTTT.